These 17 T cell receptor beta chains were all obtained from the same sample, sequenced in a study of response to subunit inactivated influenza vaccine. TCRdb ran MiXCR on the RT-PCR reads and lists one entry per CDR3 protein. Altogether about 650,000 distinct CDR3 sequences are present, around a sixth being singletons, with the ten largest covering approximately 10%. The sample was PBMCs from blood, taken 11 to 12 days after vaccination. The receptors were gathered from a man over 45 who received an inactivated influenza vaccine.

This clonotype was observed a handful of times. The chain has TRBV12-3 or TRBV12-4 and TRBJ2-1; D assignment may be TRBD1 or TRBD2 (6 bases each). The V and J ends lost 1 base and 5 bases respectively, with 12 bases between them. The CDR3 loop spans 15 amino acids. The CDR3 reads CASSLGGGLDNEQFF. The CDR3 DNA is TGTGCCAGCAGTTTAGGTGGGGGGCTAGACAATGAGCAGTTCTTC.

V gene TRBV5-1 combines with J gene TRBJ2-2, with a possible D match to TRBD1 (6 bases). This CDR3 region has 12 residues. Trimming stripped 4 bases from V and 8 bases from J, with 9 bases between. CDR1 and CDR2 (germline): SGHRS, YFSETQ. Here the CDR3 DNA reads TGCGCCAGCAGCGGCAGGGGTGGGGAGCTGTTTTTT. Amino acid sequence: CASSGRGGELFF.

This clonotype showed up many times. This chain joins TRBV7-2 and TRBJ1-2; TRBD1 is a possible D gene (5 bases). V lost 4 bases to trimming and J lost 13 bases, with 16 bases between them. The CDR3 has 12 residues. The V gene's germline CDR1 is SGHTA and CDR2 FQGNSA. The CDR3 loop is CASSSGTSSCTF. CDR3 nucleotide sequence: TGTGCCAGCAGCTCCGGGACGTCGAGCTGCACCTTC.

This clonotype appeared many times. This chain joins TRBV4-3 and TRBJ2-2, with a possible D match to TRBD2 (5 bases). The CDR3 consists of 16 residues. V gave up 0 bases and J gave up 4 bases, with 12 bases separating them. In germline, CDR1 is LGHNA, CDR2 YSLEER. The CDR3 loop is CASSQDGLAGTGELFF. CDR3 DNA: TGCGCCAGCAGCCAAGATGGTCTAGCAGGCACCGGGGAGCTGTTTTTT.

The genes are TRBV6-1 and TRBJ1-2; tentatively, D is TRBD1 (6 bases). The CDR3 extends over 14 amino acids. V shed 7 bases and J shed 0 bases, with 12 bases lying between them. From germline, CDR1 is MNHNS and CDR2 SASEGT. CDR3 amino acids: CASMWTAPNYGYTF. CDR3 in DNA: TGTGCCAGCATGTGGACAGCTCCTAACTATGGCTACACCTTC.

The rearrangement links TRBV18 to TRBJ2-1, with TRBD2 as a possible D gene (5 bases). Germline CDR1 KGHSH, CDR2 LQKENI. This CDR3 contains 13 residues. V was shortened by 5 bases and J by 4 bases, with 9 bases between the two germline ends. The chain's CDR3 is CASSRDYYNEQFF. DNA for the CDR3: TGTGCCAGCTCAAGAGACTATTACAATGAGCAGTTCTTC.

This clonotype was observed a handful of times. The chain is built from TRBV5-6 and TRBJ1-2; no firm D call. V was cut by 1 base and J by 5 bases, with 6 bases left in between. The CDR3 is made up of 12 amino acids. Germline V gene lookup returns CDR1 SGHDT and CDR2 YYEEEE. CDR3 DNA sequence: TGTGCCAGCAGCTTGACCACGTATGGCTACACCTTC. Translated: CASSLTTYGYTF. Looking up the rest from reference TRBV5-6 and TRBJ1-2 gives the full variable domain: DAGVTQSPTHLIKTRGQQVTLRCSPKSGHDTVSWYQQALGQGPQFIFQYYEEEERQRGNFPDRFSGHQFPNYSSELNVNALLLGDSALYLCASSLTTYGYTFGSGTRLTVV.

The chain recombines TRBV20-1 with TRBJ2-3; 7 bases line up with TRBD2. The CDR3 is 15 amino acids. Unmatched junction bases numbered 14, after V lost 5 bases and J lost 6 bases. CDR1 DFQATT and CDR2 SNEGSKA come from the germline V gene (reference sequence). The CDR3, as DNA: TGCAGTGCTCCCCGGCTAGCGGACCTTGTGGATACGCAGTATTTT. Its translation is CSAPRLADLVDTQYF.

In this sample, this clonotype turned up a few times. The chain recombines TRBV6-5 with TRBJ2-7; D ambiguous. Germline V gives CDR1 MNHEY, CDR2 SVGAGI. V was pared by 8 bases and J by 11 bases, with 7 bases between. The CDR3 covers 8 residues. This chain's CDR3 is CASVSEYF. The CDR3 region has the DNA TGTGCCAGCGTCTCGGAGTACTTC.

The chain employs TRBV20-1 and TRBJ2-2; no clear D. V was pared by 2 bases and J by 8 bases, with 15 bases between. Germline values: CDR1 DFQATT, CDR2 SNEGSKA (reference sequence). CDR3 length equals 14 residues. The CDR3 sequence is CSARRPRVGGELFF. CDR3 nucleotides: TGCAGTGCTAGAAGGCCCCGGGTAGGGGGGGAGCTGTTTTTT.

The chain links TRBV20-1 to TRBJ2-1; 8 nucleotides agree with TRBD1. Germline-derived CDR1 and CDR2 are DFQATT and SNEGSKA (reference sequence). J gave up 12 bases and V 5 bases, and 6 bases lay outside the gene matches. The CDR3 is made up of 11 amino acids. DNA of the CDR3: TGCAGTGCTCGACACGGGACAGGGCAGTTCTTC. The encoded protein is CSARHGTGQFF.

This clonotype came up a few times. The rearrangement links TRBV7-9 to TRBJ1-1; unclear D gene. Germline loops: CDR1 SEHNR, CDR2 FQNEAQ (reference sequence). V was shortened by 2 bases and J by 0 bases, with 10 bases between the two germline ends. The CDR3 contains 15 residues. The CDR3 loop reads CASSLNPGLNTEAFF. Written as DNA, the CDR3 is TGTGCCAGCAGCTTAAATCCAGGCTTGAACACTGAAGCTTTCTTT.

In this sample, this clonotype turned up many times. The CDR3 DNA sequence: TGTGCCAGCCTGGAAGGACCTCTAAATGAGCAGTTCTTC. This encodes CASLEGPLNEQFF. The chain has TRBV7-8 and TRBJ2-1; D gene uncertain. The germline V gene encodes CDR1 SGHVS and CDR2 FQNEAQ. This CDR3 region has 13 residues. With 8 bases removed from V and 7 bases from J, the gap between germline ends came to 15 bases.

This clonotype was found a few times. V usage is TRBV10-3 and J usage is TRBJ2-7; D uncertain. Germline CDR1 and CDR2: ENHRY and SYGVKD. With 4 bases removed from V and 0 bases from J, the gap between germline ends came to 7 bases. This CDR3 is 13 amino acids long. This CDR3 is CAISGGFSYEQYF. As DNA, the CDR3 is TGTGCCATCAGTGGTGGGTTCTCCTACGAGCAGTACTTC.

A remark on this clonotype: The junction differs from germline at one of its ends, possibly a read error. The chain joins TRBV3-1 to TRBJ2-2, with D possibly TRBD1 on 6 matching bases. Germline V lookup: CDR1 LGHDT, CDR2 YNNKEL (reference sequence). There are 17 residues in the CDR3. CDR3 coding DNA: TGTGCCTGCAGCCAAGTGGCATTCGAGAGGGGGACCGGGGAGCTGTTTTTT. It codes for CACSQVAFERGTGELFF.

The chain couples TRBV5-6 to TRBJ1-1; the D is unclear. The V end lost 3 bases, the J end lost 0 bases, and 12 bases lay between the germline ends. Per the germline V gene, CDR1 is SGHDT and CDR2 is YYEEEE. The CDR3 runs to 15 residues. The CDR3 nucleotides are TGTGCCAGCAGCTCGGGCGGTAACATGAACACTGAAGCTTTCTTT. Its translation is CASSSGGNMNTEAFF.

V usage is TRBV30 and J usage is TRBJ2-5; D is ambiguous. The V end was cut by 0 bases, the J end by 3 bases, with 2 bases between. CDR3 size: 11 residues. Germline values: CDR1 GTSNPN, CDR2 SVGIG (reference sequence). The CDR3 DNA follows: TGTGCCTGGAGTGTGGAAGAGACCCAGTACTTC. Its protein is CAWSVEETQYF.